These 26 T cell receptor beta chains were sequenced from one sample in a study of cytomegalovirus exposure and HLA in healthy donors. In the PCR, 60 Vbeta and 13 Jbeta primers were used. The assay was immunoSEQ multiplex PCR, and TCRdb's table has in-frame clones only and misses some. The repertoire holds 150,000 to 200,000 clones, about 82% seen once, with roughly 1.6% in the top ten. Material: PBMCs. The origin of the receptors is a man between 18 and 29 years old in good health and CMV-seronegative.

This clone came up once. J is TRBJ2-3 and V is TRBV5-1; weak D call: TRBD2 (5 bases). From germline, CDR1 is SGHRS and CDR2 YFSETQ. The CDR3 runs to 15 residues. The CDR3 coding sequence is TGCGCGCGGCGGGCTATGATGAACTGCACAGATACGCAGTATTTT. Translated: CARRAMMNCTDTQYF.

The V gene is TRBV10-3, the J gene TRBJ2-5; weak D call: TRBD1 (6 bases). V was shortened by 5 bases and J by 2 bases, with 12 bases between the two germline ends. The CDR3 extends over 14 amino acids. Germline loops: CDR1 ENHRY, CDR2 SYGVKD. The DNA of the CDR3 is TGTGCCATCAGTCCCACAGGGCCTCAAGAGACCCAGTACTTC. Its translation: CAISPTGPQETQYF.

The CDR3 nucleotides read TGTGCCAGCACCCCCCGCTGGGGAGGGAACACTGAAGCTTTCTTT. It yields the protein CASTPRWGGNTEAFF. The V call is TRBV6-5, the J call TRBJ1-1; D ambiguous. V gave up 7 bases and J gave up 1 base, with 16 bases separating them. CDR3 length: 15 amino acids. Germline loops: CDR1 MNHEY, CDR2 SVGAGI.

J is TRBJ1-1 and V is TRBV28; TRBD1 might be the D (5 bases). Trimming took 6 bases from V and 4 from J, leaving 15 bases between them. This CDR3 is built from 14 residues. The V gene's germline CDR1 is MDHEN and CDR2 SYDVKM. The chain's CDR3 is CASSQDGGSTEAFF. CDR3 DNA sequence: TGTGCCAGCAGCCAAGACGGGGGAAGCACTGAAGCTTTCTTT.

V gene TRBV14 combines with J gene TRBJ1-1, with 7 positions matching TRBD1. This CDR3 region has 19 residues. In germline, CDR1 is SGHDN, CDR2 FVKESK. V gave up 1 base and J gave up 1 base; unmatched junction bases: 15. The CDR3 loop is CASSQGRWSPGQSNTEAFF. CDR3 nucleotides: TGTGCCAGCAGCCAAGGAAGGTGGAGTCCGGGACAGTCGAACACTGAAGCTTTCTTT.

The genes are TRBV7-9 and TRBJ2-3, with 9 bases that match TRBD1. Per germline, CDR1 SEHNR and CDR2 FQNEAQ (reference sequence). The CDR3 has 16 residues. The J segment lost 3 bases and the V segment lost 3 bases, leaving 7 bases of the junction unmatched. In DNA form, the CDR3 reads TGTGCCAGCAGCTTCCCAGACAGGGGGTGGACAGATACGCAGTATTTT. Protein: CASSFPDRGWTDTQYF.

The CDR3 sequence is CASSQGGLGGNQPQHF. The CDR3 region has the DNA TGTGCCAGCAGCCAAGGTGGACTCGGAGGCAATCAGCCCCAGCATTTT. This chain links TRBV4-2 with TRBJ1-5; no firm D call. Germline assignment: CDR1 LGHNA and CDR2 YNFKEQ. V lost 1 base and J lost 2, with 12 bases in between. The CDR3 runs to 16 residues.

The V call is TRBV6-1, the J call TRBJ2-7; 8 nucleotides line up with TRBD2. The CDR3 contains 13 residues. V gave up 5 bases and J gave up 3 bases; unmatched junction bases: 3. CDR1 is MNHNS and CDR2 is SASEGT in the germline V gene. CDR3 residues: CASSQTSGYEQYF. The DNA for the CDR3 is TGTGCCAGCAGTCAAACTAGCGGCTACGAGCAGTACTTC.

This rearrangement joins TRBV5-8 to TRBJ2-3; 8 bases line up with TRBD2. This CDR3 is built from 17 residues. Germline V gene data show CDR1 as SGHTS and CDR2 as YDEGEE. J gave up 2 bases and V 4 bases, and 12 bases lay outside the gene matches. CDR3 bases: TGTGCCAGCAGCGGTGGGAGCGGGGGCCGTTACACAGATACGCAGTATTTT. This encodes CASSGGSGGRYTDTQYF.

This clone turned up a few times. The junction departs from the called germline gene at one end, perhaps through a read error. The chain links TRBV5-8 to TRBJ1-6, with 12 bases matching TRBD1. The CDR3 is 18 amino acids. Germline lookup yields CDR1 SGHTS and CDR2 YDEGEE. CDR3 sequence reads: CASNLGQGARGSRSPLHF. The CDR3 region has the DNA TGTGCCAGCAACTTGGGACAGGGGGCGCGAGGGTCCAGGTCACCCCTCCACTTT. The full variable domain, completed using reference TRBV5-8 and TRBJ1-6, is EAGVTQSPTHLIKTRGQQATLRCSPISGHTSVYWYQQALGLGLQFLLWYDEGEERNRGNFPPRFSGRQFPNYSSELNVNALELEDSALYLCASNLGQGARGSRSPLHFGNGTRLTVT.

The J gene is TRBJ1-4, the V gene TRBV28; TRBD1 agrees at 8 bases. Per germline, CDR1 MDHEN and CDR2 SYDVKM. The CDR3 sequence is 15 residues long. Trimming cost V 4 bases and J 5 bases; bases outside gene matches: 6. CDR3 DNA: TGTGCCAGCAGTTCTCCCAGGGGGCTGAATGAAAAACTGTTTTTT. Translation: CASSSPRGLNEKLFF.

Written as DNA, the CDR3 is TGTGCCAGCAGCCCGGGACTAGCCCAAGAGACCCAGTACTTC. Its translation: CASSPGLAQETQYF. The chain combines TRBV9 with TRBJ2-5, with 9 bases lining up with TRBD2. The junction had 2 bases not matched to a gene; V was cut back by 4 bases and J by 1 base. This CDR3 is built from 14 residues. Germline loops: CDR1 SGDLS, CDR2 YYNGEE.

CDR3 residues: CASSDSTGRGTDTQYF. CDR3 DNA sequence: TGTGCCAGCAGTGACTCGACAGGGAGAGGCACAGATACGCAGTATTTT. V gene TRBV6-4 combines with J gene TRBJ2-3, with 7 nucleotides matching TRBD1. Germline V gene data show CDR1 as MRHNA and CDR2 as SNTAGT. The V gene end was trimmed by 0 bases and the J gene end by 1 base; junction bases not matched to a gene: 4. This CDR3 has 16 amino acids.

The V call is TRBV5-1, the J call TRBJ2-6, with D possibly matching TRBD1 (5 bases). This CDR3 region has 18 residues. V was shortened by 4 bases and J by 0 bases, with 17 bases between the two germline ends. Germline values: CDR1 SGHRS, CDR2 YFSETQ. The CDR3: CASSLSTGVSSGANVLTF. As DNA, the CDR3 is TGCGCCAGCAGCCTAAGTACAGGAGTAAGCTCTGGGGCCAACGTCCTGACTTTC.

The chain carries TRBV7-8 and TRBJ2-1; 10 nucleotides align to TRBD1. This CDR3 spans 15 amino acids. V was pared by 4 bases and J by 8 bases, with 8 bases of the junction left unmatched. CDR1 is SGHVS and CDR2 is FQNEAQ in the germline V gene. This CDR3 is CASSSDRGFSHEQFF. DNA of the CDR3: TGTGCCAGCAGCTCGGACAGGGGGTTTTCACATGAGCAGTTCTTC.

This chain connects TRBV27 to TRBJ1-6, with 8 bases that match TRBD1. Germline CDR1 MNHEY, CDR2 SMNVEV (reference sequence). CDR3 length: 14 amino acids. With 5 bases clipped from V and 4 bases from J, the junction kept 1 base outside the gene matches. The CDR3 DNA sequence: TGTGCCAGCAGTACAGGGGGGTATAATTCACCCCTCCACTTT. As protein: CASSTGGYNSPLHF.

DNA of the CDR3: TGTGCCAGCACCCAGTCCAGGTCTCCCTACGACGAGCAGTACTTC. It is translated as CASTQSRSPYDEQYF. The gene calls are TRBV6-6 and TRBJ2-7; D uncertain. CDR1 MNHNY and CDR2 SVGAGI come from the germline V gene (reference sequence). The CDR3 loop spans 15 amino acids. Between the trimmed V and J ends, which lost 7 bases and 5 bases, there was a span of 21 bases.

V is TRBV5-8 and J is TRBJ2-3, with D unclear. There are 15 residues in the CDR3. Germline V gene lookup returns CDR1 SGHTS and CDR2 YDEGEE. V dropped 6 bases and J dropped 0 bases, with 14 bases sitting between them. The CDR3 DNA reads TGTGCCAGCACGGAGAGCGTGCCAAGCACAGATACGCAGTATTTT. It codes for CASTESVPSTDTQYF.

The chain carries TRBV7-2 and TRBJ2-1; TRBD2 matches at 11 bases. CDR1 is SGHTA and CDR2 is FQGNSA in the germline V gene. The J segment lost 13 bases and the V segment lost 6 bases, leaving 5 bases of the junction unmatched. The CDR3 extends over 12 amino acids. The CDR3 nucleotides read TGTGCCAGCAGAATAGCGGGGGGGCCTCAGTTCTTC. Residues: CASRIAGGPQFF.

V gene TRBV27 combines with J gene TRBJ2-7, with D unresolved. Germline lookup yields CDR1 MNHEY and CDR2 SMNVEV (reference sequence). Trimming removed 1 base from V and 6 bases from J, with 13 bases in between. CDR3 size: 14 residues. For the CDR3, the DNA is TGTGCCAGCAGTTTATGCCCCCAGGATTGCGAGCAGTACTTC. This gives the protein CASSLCPQDCEQYF.

This chain uses TRBV10-3 with TRBJ1-2, with 10 nucleotides matching TRBD1. CDR1 is ENHRY and CDR2 is SYGVKD in the germline V gene. Germline trimming cut 9 bases from V and 7 bases from J; bases unmatched to any gene: 14. This CDR3 comprises 15 residues. The CDR3: CAIRADTGTGVGYTF. The DNA of the CDR3 is TGTGCCATACGGGCCGATACCGGGACAGGGGTTGGCTACACCTTC.

V and J are TRBV9 and TRBJ2-7; 11 nucleotides match TRBD1. V lost 3 bases to trimming and J lost 4 bases; unmatched junction nucleotides: 12. Germline V CDR1 and CDR2: SGDLS, YYNGEE. This CDR3 is 17 amino acids long. The CDR3 nucleotides are TGTGCCAGCAGCGAGGGACAGGGGGGCTTCCCCCTGTACGAGCAGTACTTC. Protein sequence: CASSEGQGGFPLYEQYF.

The rearrangement uses TRBV5-6 and TRBJ2-7, with a tentative D call TRBD1 (6 bases). This CDR3 has 15 residues. The V and J ends lost 3 bases and 4 bases respectively, with 17 bases between them. CDR1 is SGHDT and CDR2 is YYEEEE in the germline V gene. The CDR3: CASSSTLGGGYEQYF. The CDR3 coding sequence is TGTGCCAGCAGCTCAACGCTTGGGGGCGGGTACGAGCAGTACTTC.

This clone was seen only a few times. The chain is built from TRBV6-1 and TRBJ1-4; weak D call: TRBD1 (6 bases). This CDR3 has 14 amino acids. Germline CDR1 is MNHNS and CDR2 is SASEGT. Trimming shortened V by 7 bases and J by 8 bases, and 17 bases separated the two germline ends. The CDR3 reads CASKIGGAGEKLFF. CDR3 DNA: TGTGCCAGCAAGATAGGGGGGGCTGGAGAAAAACTGTTTTTT.

The chain recombines TRBV7-3 with TRBJ1-1; possible D gene TRBD1, 5 bases. The CDR3 length is 14 residues. Trimming took 2 bases from V and 6 from J, leaving 13 bases between them. CDR1 is SGHTA and CDR2 is FQGTGA in the germline V gene. The chain's CDR3 is CASSLGAGGAEAFF. CDR3 coding DNA: TGTGCCAGCAGCTTAGGGGCTGGGGGGGCTGAAGCTTTCTTT. The complete variable domain, with remaining parts taken from reference TRBV7-3 and TRBJ1-1, reads GAGVSQTPSNKVTEKGKYVELRCDPISGHTALYWYRQSLGQGPEFLIYFQGTGAADDSGLPNDRFFAVRPEGSVSTLKIQRTERGDSAVYLCASSLGAGGAEAFFGQGTRLTVV.

A few counts support this clone. V gene TRBV6-1 combines with J gene TRBJ1-1, with D perhaps TRBD1 (5 bases). CDR1 and CDR2 (germline): MNHNS, SASEGT. Trimming took off 5 bases at V and 1 base at J, with 11 bases between the two ends. The CDR3 runs to 14 residues. CDR3 bases: TGTGCCAGCAGTAAGACAGCCCAGAACACTGAAGCTTTCTTT. As protein: CASSKTAQNTEAFF.